This T cell receptor (beta chain) was sequenced during a study of blood T cell repertoires in COVID-19. The wider study: The United States, Italy and Spain supplied acute and convalescent COVID-19 samples. In each case, the material was cDNA or gDNA derived from T cells, B-cell-depleted T cells, or PBMCs.

In the authors' workflow: Amplification of reference gene primers provided the estimated nucleated cell counts. Assay: immunoSEQ multiplex PCR; the TCRdb copy retains only in-frame clones and omits some. D and trimming were read from the DNA, whereas the V and J calls and clone size are those reported in that table. The table shows 28,000 or so clones, with roughly four fifths occurring only once. The CDR3 is 15 residues long. Trimming removed 5 bases from V and 4 bases from J; junction bases left unmatched: 10. CDR1 is LGHDT, CDR2 YNNKEL, per germline (reference sequence). The gene calls are TRBV3-1 (or the pseudogene TRBV3-2) and TRBJ1-2, with TRBD1 identical over 7 bases. The sequence derives from a man aged 65 to 79 with acute or convalescent COVID-19. Material: peripheral blood. The DNA for the CDR3 is TGTGCCAGCAGCGTAGGAGGGGGCATTCTCTATGGCTACACCTTC. Amino acids: CASSVGGGILYGYTF.